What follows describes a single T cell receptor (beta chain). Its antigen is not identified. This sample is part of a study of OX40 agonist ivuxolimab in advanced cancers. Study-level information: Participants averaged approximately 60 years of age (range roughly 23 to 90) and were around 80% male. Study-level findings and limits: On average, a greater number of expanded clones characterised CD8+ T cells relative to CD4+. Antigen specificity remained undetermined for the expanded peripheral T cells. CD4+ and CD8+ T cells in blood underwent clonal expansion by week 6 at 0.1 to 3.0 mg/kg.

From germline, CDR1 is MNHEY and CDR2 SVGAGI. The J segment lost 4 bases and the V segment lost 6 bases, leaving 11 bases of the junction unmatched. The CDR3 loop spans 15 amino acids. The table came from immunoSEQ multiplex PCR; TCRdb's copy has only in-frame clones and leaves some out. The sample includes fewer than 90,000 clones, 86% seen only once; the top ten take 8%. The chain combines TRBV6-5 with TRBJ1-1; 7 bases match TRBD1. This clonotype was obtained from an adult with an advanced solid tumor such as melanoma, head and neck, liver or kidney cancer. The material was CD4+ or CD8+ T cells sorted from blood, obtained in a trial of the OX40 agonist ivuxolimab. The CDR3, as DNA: TGTGCCAGCAGATCTCCTCAGGGGGGATTCACTGAAGCTTTCTTT. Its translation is CASRSPQGGFTEAFF.